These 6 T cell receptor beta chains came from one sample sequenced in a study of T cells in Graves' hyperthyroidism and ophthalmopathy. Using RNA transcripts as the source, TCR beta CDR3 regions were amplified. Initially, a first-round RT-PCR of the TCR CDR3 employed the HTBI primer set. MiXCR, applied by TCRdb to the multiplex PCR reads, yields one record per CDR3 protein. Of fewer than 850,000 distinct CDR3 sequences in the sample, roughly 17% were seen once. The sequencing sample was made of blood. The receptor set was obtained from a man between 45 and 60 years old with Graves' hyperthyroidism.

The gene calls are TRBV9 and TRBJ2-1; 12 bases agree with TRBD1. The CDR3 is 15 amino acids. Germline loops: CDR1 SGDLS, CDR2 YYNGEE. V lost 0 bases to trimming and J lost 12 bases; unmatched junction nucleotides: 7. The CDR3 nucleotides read TGTGCCAGCAGCGTAGCAGGGACAGGGGGCGCCGGGCAGTTCTTC. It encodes CASSVAGTGGAGQFF.

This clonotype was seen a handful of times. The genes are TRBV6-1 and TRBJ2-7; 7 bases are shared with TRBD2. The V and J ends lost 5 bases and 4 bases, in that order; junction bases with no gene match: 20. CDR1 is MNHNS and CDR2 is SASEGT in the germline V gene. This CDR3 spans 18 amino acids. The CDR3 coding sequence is TGTGCCAGCAGTCTCCTGACAGCGCTAGCGGCGCCGGGATACGAGCAGTACTTC. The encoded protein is CASSLLTALAAPGYEQYF.

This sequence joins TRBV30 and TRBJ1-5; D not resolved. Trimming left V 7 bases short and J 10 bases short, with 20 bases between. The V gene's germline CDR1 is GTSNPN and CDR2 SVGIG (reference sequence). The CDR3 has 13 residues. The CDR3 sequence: CASSAGETYPQHF. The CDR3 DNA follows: TGTGCCTCCAGTGCCGGAGAAACTTATCCCCAGCATTTT.

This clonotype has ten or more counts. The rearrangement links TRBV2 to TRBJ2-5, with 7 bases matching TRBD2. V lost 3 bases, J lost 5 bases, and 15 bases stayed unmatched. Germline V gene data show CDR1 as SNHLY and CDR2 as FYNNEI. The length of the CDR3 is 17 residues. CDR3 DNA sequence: TGTGCCAGCAGTGATAGGAAAAGGGGTAGCGGGTTCGAGACCCAGTACTTC. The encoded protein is CASSDRKRGSGFETQYF.

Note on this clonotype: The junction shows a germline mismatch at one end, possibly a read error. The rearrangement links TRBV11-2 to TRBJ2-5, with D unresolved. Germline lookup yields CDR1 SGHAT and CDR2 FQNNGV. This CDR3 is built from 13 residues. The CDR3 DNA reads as TGTGCCAGCACCTTTTTGGGCCAAGAGACCCGGTACTTC. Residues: CASTFLGQETRYF.

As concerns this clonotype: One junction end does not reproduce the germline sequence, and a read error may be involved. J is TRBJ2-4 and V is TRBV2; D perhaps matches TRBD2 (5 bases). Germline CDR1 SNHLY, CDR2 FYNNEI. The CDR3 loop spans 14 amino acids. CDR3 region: CASSEWASRNMQYF. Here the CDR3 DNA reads TGTGCCAGCAGTGAATGGGCTAGCCGAAACATGCAGTACTTC.